A selection of T cell receptor beta chains follows, all from one sample in a study of blood T cell repertoires in COVID-19. Libraries were prepared by immunoSEQ multiplex PCR; TCRdb keeps only in-frame clonotypes and omits some of them. The repertoire holds about 110,000 clones, with over 60% as singletons. Source material: peripheral blood. The receptors originated from a woman aged 80 or over with active or convalescent COVID-19. The CDR3 runs from the conserved cysteine through the conserved F or W. D genes are given only for firm matches. The size entry is marked missing in some rows and otherwise reads once, few, many or a size class.

>14|TRBJ2-2|TRBV7-3|NA|NA
CASSLRSPTGELFF
TGTGCCAGCAGCTTACGGTCTCCTACCGGGGAGCTGTTTTTT
>15|TRBJ2-5|TRBV18|NA|NA
CASSPRLGPQETQYF
TGTGCCAGCTCACCGCGGCTTGGCCCCCAAGAGACCCAGTACTTC
>15|TRBJ2-3|TRBV15|TRBD2|NA
CATSKTSGSTDTQYF
TGTGCCACCAGCAAGACTAGCGGGAGCACAGATACGCAGTATTTT
>15|TRBJ1-1|TRBV11-1|TRBD1|NA
CASSPKWTGYTEAFF
TGTGCCAGCAGCCCTAAATGGACAGGGTACACTGAAGCTTTCTTT
>13|TRBJ2-1|TRBV6-6|NA|NA
CASSWGGDNEQFF
TGTGCCAGCAGTTGGGGCGGGGACAATGAGCAGTTCTTC
>13|TRBJ2-1|TRBV27|TRBD1|NA
CASSLSQGTAPFF
TGTGCCAGCAGTTTATCGCAGGGGACAGCCCCGTTCTTC
>14|TRBJ1-5|TRBV20-1|NA|NA
CSASNRVLNQPQHF
TGCAGTGCTAGTAACAGGGTACTCAATCAGCCCCAGCATTTT
>17|TRBJ1-6|TRBV9|NA|NA
CAKPPCRSCQDDSPLHF
TGTGCCAAGCCACCTTGCCGGTCCTGTCAGGATGACTCACCCCTCCACTTT
>18|TRBJ1-1|TRBV5-4|TRBD1|NA
CASSLSGTGDRVNTEAFF
TGTGCCAGCAGCTTGAGCGGGACAGGGGACCGCGTGAACACTGAAGCTTTCTTT
>14|TRBJ2-7|TRBV9|TRBD2|NA
CASSVTSGSMEQYF
TGTGCCAGCAGCGTAACTAGCGGGAGTATGGAGCAGTACTTC
>15|TRBJ1-5|TRBV6-6|TRBD1|NA
CASGWGTGGDQPQHF
TGTGCCAGCGGCTGGGGGACAGGGGGCGATCAGCCCCAGCATTTT
>17|TRBJ2-5|TRBV7-2|NA|NA
CASSLAPAVPGRETQYF
TGTGCCAGCAGCTTAGCGCCAGCGGTACCAGGAAGGGAGACCCAGTACTTC
>14|TRBJ2-3|TRBV24-1|TRBD2|NA
CATSSSGKADTQYF
TGTGCCACCAGTTCCAGCGGGAAAGCAGATACGCAGTATTTT
>13|TRBJ2-1|TRBV2|NA|few
CASSVGLHNEQFF
TGTGCCAGCAGTGTGGGACTCCACAATGAGCAGTTCTTC
>14|TRBJ1-4|TRBV19|NA|NA
CASSMGREGEKLFF
TGTGCCAGTAGTATGGGGAGGGAAGGTGAAAAACTGTTTTTT
>14|TRBJ2-1|TRBV20-1|NA|few
CSASLPGVGNEQFF
TGCAGTGCTAGTTTGCCAGGGGTAGGCAATGAGCAGTTCTTC
>16|TRBJ1-1|TRBV7-9|NA|NA
CASSLSPGSWSTEAFF
TGTGCCAGCAGCTTGTCTCCCGGATCCTGGAGTACTGAAGCTTTCTTT
>15|TRBJ2-7|TRBV5-1|TRBD2|NA
CASSRGGLSSYEQYF
TGCGCCAGTAGCCGGGGGGGCTTAAGCTCCTACGAGCAGTACTTC
>15|TRBJ2-1|TRBV2|TRBD2|NA
CASSGTSGGYNEQFF
TGTGCCAGCAGTGGGACTAGCGGTGGCTACAATGAGCAGTTCTTC
>16|TRBJ2-5|TRBV5-1|TRBD1|NA
CASSNEGQGAQETQYF
TGCGCCAGCAGCAACGAAGGGCAGGGGGCCCAAGAGACCCAGTACTTC
>18|TRBJ2-7|TRBV7-2|NA|NA
CASSIPRRREKVSYEQYF
TGTGCCAGCAGCATCCCCCGTCGGCGGGAAAAAGTCTCCTACGAGCAGTACTTC
>16|TRBJ2-2|TRBV7-8|TRBD2|few
CASSSWGGVNTGELFF
TGTGCCAGCAGCTCCTGGGGAGGGGTGAACACCGGGGAGCTGTTTTTT
>16|TRBJ2-1|TRBV2|TRBD2|NA
CASGSLAGGPYNEQFF
TGTGCCAGCGGGTCTCTAGCGGGAGGGCCCTACAATGAGCAGTTCTTC
>13|TRBJ1-1|TRBV7-2|NA|NA
CASSIRQVSEAFF
TGTGCCAGCAGCATACGACAGGTTTCTGAAGCTTTCTTT
>16|TRBJ2-1|TRBV4-2|TRBD2|NA
CASSQEVIAGAYEQFF
TGTGCCAGCAGCCAAGAAGTGATCGCGGGAGCCTATGAGCAGTTCTTC
>18|TRBJ2-3|TRBV5-1|TRBD2|NA
CASSSGTSSLRLTDTQYF
TGCGCCAGCTCCTCCGGGACTAGCTCCTTAAGATTAACAGATACGCAGTATTTT
>14|TRBJ2-7|TRBV6-5|NA|NA
CASVNGGSSYEQYF
TGTGCCAGCGTGAATGGCGGTTCTTCCTACGAGCAGTACTTC
>15|TRBJ2-1|TRBV6-4|TRBD2|NA
CASSAGTSGYNEQFF
TGTGCCAGCAGTGCCGGGACTAGCGGGTACAATGAGCAGTTCTTC
>14|TRBJ1-2|TRBV5-5|TRBD1|NA
CASSLTGGNMGYTF
TGTGCCAGCAGCTTGACAGGGGGGAATATGGGCTACACCTTC
>16|TRBJ2-3|TRBV28|TRBD2|NA
CASQATSGSPPDTQYF
TGTGCCAGCCAAGCTACTAGCGGGAGTCCCCCAGATACGCAGTATTTT
>14|TRBJ1-1|TRBV4-3|NA|NA
CASSQVGRATEAFF
TGCGCCAGCAGCCAAGTGGGCAGGGCGACTGAAGCTTTCTTT
>16|TRBJ2-2|TRBV28|TRBD2|NA
CASIRERLAGVGELFF
TGTGCCAGCATCCGCGAGAGGCTAGCGGGAGTGGGGGAGCTGTTTTTT
>14|TRBJ2-7|TRBV10-2|TRBD1|many
CASSESGGGYEQYF
TGCGCCAGCAGTGAGTCAGGGGGCGGCTACGAGCAGTACTTC
>18|TRBJ2-3|TRBV4-2|NA|NA
CASSHLPGVSGILDTQYF
TGTGCCAGCAGCCACCTGCCGGGGGTTAGCGGTATTCTAGATACGCAGTATTTT